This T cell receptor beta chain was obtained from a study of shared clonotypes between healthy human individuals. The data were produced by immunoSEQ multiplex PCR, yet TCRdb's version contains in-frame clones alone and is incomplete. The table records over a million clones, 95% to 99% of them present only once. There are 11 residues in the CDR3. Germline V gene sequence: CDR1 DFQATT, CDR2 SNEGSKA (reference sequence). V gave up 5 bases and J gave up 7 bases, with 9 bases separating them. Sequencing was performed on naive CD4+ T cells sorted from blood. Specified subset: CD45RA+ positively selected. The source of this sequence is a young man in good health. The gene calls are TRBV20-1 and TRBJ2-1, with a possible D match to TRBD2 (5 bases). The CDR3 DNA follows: TGCAGTGCTCCTACTAGAAATGAGCAGTTCTTC. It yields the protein CSAPTRNEQFF.